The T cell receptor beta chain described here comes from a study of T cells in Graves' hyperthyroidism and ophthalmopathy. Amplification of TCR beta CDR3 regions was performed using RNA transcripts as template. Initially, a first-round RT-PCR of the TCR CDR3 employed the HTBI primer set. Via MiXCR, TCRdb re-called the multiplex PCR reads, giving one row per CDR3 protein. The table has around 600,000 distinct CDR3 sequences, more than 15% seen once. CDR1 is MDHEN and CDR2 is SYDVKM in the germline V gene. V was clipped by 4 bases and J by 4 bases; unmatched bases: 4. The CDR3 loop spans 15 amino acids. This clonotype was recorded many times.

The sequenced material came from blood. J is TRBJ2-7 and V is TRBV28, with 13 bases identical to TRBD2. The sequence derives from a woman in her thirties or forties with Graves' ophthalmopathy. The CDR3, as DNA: TGTGCCAGCAGTTCAGGACTAGCGGGAGAGTACGAGCAGTACTTC. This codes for CASSSGLAGEYEQYF.